These 26 T cell receptor beta chains came from one sample sequenced in a study of OX40 agonist ivuxolimab in advanced cancers. This table comes from immunoSEQ multiplex PCR, and its TCRdb copy is limited to in-frame clones, with some not included. The repertoire holds fewer than 50,000 clones, with around 90% as singletons. The material was CD4+ or CD8+ T cells sorted from blood, obtained in a trial of the OX40 agonist ivuxolimab. The source of these receptors is an adult with an advanced solid tumor such as melanoma, head and neck, liver or kidney cancer.

The gene calls are TRBV11-2 and TRBJ2-7, with 7 nucleotides matching TRBD2. The junction had 19 bases not matched to a gene; V was cut back by 5 bases and J by 6 bases. The CDR3 covers 17 residues. CDR1 and CDR2 from the germline V gene are SGHAT and FQNNGV. CDR3 protein: CASSPPTPLRERGEQYF. CDR3 bases: TGTGCCAGCAGCCCACCTACCCCCCTGCGGGAGAGGGGCGAGCAGTACTTC. The full variable domain, completed using reference TRBV11-2 and TRBJ2-7, is EAGVAQSPRYKIIEKRQSVAFWCNPISGHATLYWYQQILGQGPKLLIQFQNNGVVDDSQLPKDRFSAERLKGVDSTLKIQPAKLEDSAVYLCASSPPTPLRERGEQYFGPGTRLTVT.

The V gene is TRBV6-5, the J gene TRBJ2-7; 7 nucleotides agree with TRBD1. Losses at the gene ends were 0 bases for V and 3 bases for J; bases not matched to a gene: 8. This CDR3 comprises 16 residues. Germline assignment: CDR1 MNHEY and CDR2 SVGAGI. CDR3 nucleotides: TGTGCCAGCAGTTACTCGACAGGACAGGTGAACTACGAGCAGTACTTC. This gives the protein CASSYSTGQVNYEQYF.

This chain uses TRBV7-9 with TRBJ1-5, with D possibly matching TRBD1 (6 bases). V shed 1 base and J shed 3 bases, with 13 bases lying between them. This CDR3 spans 16 amino acids. Germline values: CDR1 SEHNR, CDR2 FQNEAQ (reference sequence). The CDR3 region is CASSLEEGVANQPQHF. Written as DNA, the CDR3 is TGTGCCAGCAGCTTAGAGGAGGGGGTGGCCAATCAGCCCCAGCATTTT.

The genes are TRBV27 and TRBJ1-2; tentatively, D is TRBD1 (6 bases). Germline CDR1 reads MNHEY; CDR2 reads SMNVEV (reference sequence). V lost 6 bases and J lost 0, with 11 bases in between. There are 14 residues in the CDR3. This CDR3 reads CASRQGTANYGYTF. The CDR3 DNA is TGTGCCAGCAGACAGGGAACAGCTAACTATGGCTACACCTTC.

Here the CDR3 reads CAWSGPPGGHTQYF. As DNA, the CDR3 is TGTGCCTGGAGTGGTCCCCCGGGGGGCCATACGCAGTATTTT. The chain has TRBV30 and TRBJ2-3; perhaps TRBD2 as D (7 bases). The CDR3 consists of 14 residues. V was trimmed by 1 base and J by 7 bases, leaving 15 bases between them. Germline-derived CDR1 and CDR2 are GTSNPN and SVGIG (reference sequence).

This clone showed up just a few times. V usage is TRBV7-3 and J usage is TRBJ2-1, with a weak D call TRBD1 (5 bases). This CDR3 region has 16 residues. Trimming left V 3 bases short and J 0 bases short, with 12 bases between. Germline V gene data show CDR1 as SGHTA and CDR2 as FQGTGA. This chain's CDR3 is CASSFRGNPSYNEQFF. CDR3 DNA: TGTGCCAGCAGCTTTAGGGGCAACCCCTCCTACAATGAGCAGTTCTTC.

The chain uses TRBV9 and TRBJ2-2, with 10 bases lining up with TRBD2. Germline V lookup: CDR1 SGDLS, CDR2 YYNGEE. The CDR3 extends over 17 amino acids. The V gene end was trimmed by 0 bases and the J gene end by 5 bases; junction bases not matched to a gene: 7. The CDR3 here is CASSVAPSGSVTGELFF. Written as DNA, the CDR3 is TGTGCCAGCAGCGTAGCCCCTAGCGGGAGTGTAACCGGGGAGCTGTTTTTT.

The rearrangement links TRBV27 to TRBJ2-3; D may be TRBD1 (6 bases). V was shortened by 3 bases and J by 2 bases, with 18 bases between the two germline ends. Germline V CDR1 and CDR2: MNHEY, SMNVEV (reference sequence). This CDR3 contains 17 residues. CDR3 region: CASSLDGPGESTDTQYF. The CDR3 DNA sequence: TGTGCCAGCAGTTTGGATGGGCCAGGGGAATCCACAGATACGCAGTATTTT.

The rearrangement links TRBV19 to TRBJ1-5; D is uncertain. The CDR3 covers 12 residues. Germline V gives CDR1 LNHDA, CDR2 SQIVND (reference sequence). Deletions cut 11 bases from V and 5 bases from J, with 13 bases between. The chain's CDR3 is CASQGGYQPQHF. CDR3 coding DNA: TGTGCCTCCCAAGGTGGCTATCAGCCCCAGCATTTT.

This chain links TRBV2 with TRBJ2-7; no firm D call. The CDR3 consists of 12 residues. V gave up 9 bases and J gave up 3 bases, with 12 bases separating them. Looked up from germline, CDR1 is SNHLY and CDR2 is FYNNEI. The DNA of the CDR3 is TGTGCCAGAACACCAATTCTCTACGAGCAGTACTTC. Its translation is CARTPILYEQYF.

The chain has TRBV19 and TRBJ2-1; 9 positions match TRBD2. The CDR3 is made up of 15 amino acids. The junction had 6 bases not matched to a gene; V was cut back by 5 bases and J by 4 bases. Per germline, CDR1 LNHDA and CDR2 SQIVND (reference sequence). CDR3 nucleotides: TGTGCCAGTAGTGGACTAGCGCGGAGTTACAATGAGCAGTTCTTC. Translating gives CASSGLARSYNEQFF.

The rearrangement joins TRBV7-9 to TRBJ2-5; a possible D gene is TRBD1 (6 bases). This CDR3 has 16 amino acids. The germline CDR1 and CDR2 sequences are SEHNR and FQNEAQ (reference sequence). With 8 bases removed from V and 1 base from J, the gap between germline ends came to 20 bases. The CDR3: CASGLRDTERQETQYF. The CDR3, as DNA: TGTGCCAGCGGCCTACGGGACACAGAACGCCAAGAGACCCAGTACTTC. Using reference TRBV7-9 and TRBJ2-5 for the parts outside the CDR3, the full variable domain is DTGVSQNPRHKITKRGQNVTFRCDPISEHNRLYWYRQTLGQGPEFLTYFQNEAQLEKSRLLSDRFSAERPKGSFSTLEIQRTEQGDSAMYLCASGLRDTERQETQYFGPGTRLLVL.

This rearrangement joins TRBV4-1 to TRBJ1-5; possibly TRBD1 for D (6 bases). Germline CDR1 reads MGHRA; CDR2 reads YSYEKL. The CDR3 spans 14 residues. V lost 3 bases to trimming and J lost 5 bases, with 11 bases between them. Written as DNA, the CDR3 is TGCGCCAGCAGCCAGGGGGCTGGTTATCAGCCCCAGCATTTT. This codes for CASSQGAGYQPQHF.

The chain combines TRBV7-6 with TRBJ2-3; no reliable D call. There are 12 residues in the CDR3. Trimming removed 5 bases from V and 7 bases from J, with 10 bases in between. CDR1 and CDR2 (germline): SGHVS, FNYEAQ. The DNA of the CDR3 is TGTGCCAGCAGCCCCGGACGGAATACGCAGTATTTT. Amino acids: CASSPGRNTQYF. Full variable domain (remainder filled in from reference TRBV7-6 and TRBJ2-3): GAGVSQSPRYKVTKRGQDVALRCDPISGHVSLYWYRQALGQGPEFLTYFNYEAQQDKSGLPNDRFSAERPEGSISTLTIQRTEQRDSAMYRCASSPGRNTQYFGPGTRLTVL.

Here the CDR3 DNA reads TGTGCCAGCAGCCCCATACTAGCGGGAGTGAGCAATGAGCAGTTCTTC. Translation: CASSPILAGVSNEQFF. The chain recombines TRBV7-8 with TRBJ2-1; 11 positions match TRBD2. The J segment lost 6 bases and the V segment lost 5 bases, leaving 9 bases of the junction unmatched. This CDR3 comprises 16 residues. Germline CDR1 and CDR2: SGHVS and FQNEAQ.

This clone showed up just once. V usage is TRBV27 and J usage is TRBJ2-7; D gene unclear. Germline CDR1 is MNHEY and CDR2 is SMNVEV (reference sequence). The CDR3 is 13 residues long. Trimming removed 2 bases at V and 3 bases at J, with 8 bases between. The CDR3 DNA is TGTGCCAGCAGTTTAGAAGTAGGCTACGAGCAGTACTTC. It specifies CASSLEVGYEQYF.

J is TRBJ1-4 and V is TRBV7-9; the D is unclear. V was clipped by 4 bases and J by 7 bases, with 10 bases between them. Germline V gene data show CDR1 as SEHNR and CDR2 as FQNEAQ (reference sequence). There are 13 residues in the CDR3. The CDR3 loop reads CASSSPLGEKLFF. The CDR3 DNA reads TGTGCCAGCAGCTCCCCCCTGGGTGAAAAACTGTTTTTT. Filled out from reference TRBV7-9 and TRBJ1-4, the complete variable domain reads DTGVSQNPRHKITKRGQNVTFRCDPISEHNRLYWYRQTLGQGPEFLTYFQNEAQLEKSRLLSDRFSAERPKGSFSTLEIQRTEQGDSAMYLCASSSPLGEKLFFGSGTQLSVL.

The V and J genes are TRBV11-3 and TRBJ2-3; D possibly corresponds to TRBD2 (7 bases). The ends were cut back, 5 bases at V and 6 bases at J, with 15 bases in the middle. The CDR3 length is 14 residues. Germline V lookup: CDR1 SGHNT, CDR2 YENEEA. CDR3 sequence (DNA): TGTGCCAGCAGCCCAGGGGCGGGGGCCGATACGCAGTATTTT. Protein product: CASSPGAGADTQYF.

J is TRBJ1-2 and V is TRBV7-9; D not resolved. Germline CDR1 reads SEHNR; CDR2 reads FQNEAQ (reference sequence). V lost 1 base to trimming and J lost 5 bases, with 11 bases between them. The CDR3 covers 14 residues. The CDR3 loop reads CASSLEDGTYGYTF. The CDR3 bases are TGTGCCAGCAGCTTAGAGGACGGAACATATGGCTACACCTTC.

The chain has TRBV5-1 and TRBJ2-1; D unclear. This CDR3 is 14 amino acids long. CDR1 is SGHRS, CDR2 YFSETQ, per germline. Trimming took 0 bases from V and 6 from J, leaving 10 bases between them. DNA for the CDR3: TGCGCCAGCAGCTTGGACGGTCAGATCAATGAGCAGTTCTTC. This gives the protein CASSLDGQINEQFF.

The chain is built from TRBV7-2 and TRBJ1-4, with D perhaps TRBD1 (6 bases). Germline V lookup: CDR1 SGHTA, CDR2 FQGNSA. V shed 6 bases and J shed 8 bases, with 16 bases lying between them. The CDR3 consists of 14 residues. CDR3 DNA: TGTGCCAGCAGTAGACAGGACAGTAGAGAAAAACTGTTTTTT. It specifies CASSRQDSREKLFF.

The chain is built from TRBV7-9 and TRBJ2-1, with D maybe TRBD2 (6 bases). Germline CDR1 and CDR2: SEHNR and FQNEAQ (reference sequence). V was pared by 1 base and J by 5 bases, with 15 bases between. The CDR3 sequence is 16 residues long. The CDR3 DNA is TGTGCCAGCAGCTTAGTGGGCGGGCGGGGCGACAATGAGCAGTTCTTC. Translating gives CASSLVGGRGDNEQFF. The full variable domain, its missing parts supplied by reference TRBV7-9 and TRBJ2-1, is DTGVSQNPRHKITKRGQNVTFRCDPISEHNRLYWYRQTLGQGPEFLTYFQNEAQLEKSRLLSDRFSAERPKGSFSTLEIQRTEQGDSAMYLCASSLVGGRGDNEQFFGPGTRLTVL.

This chain joins TRBV27 and TRBJ1-1; D may be TRBD1 (5 bases). Germline CDR1 MNHEY, CDR2 SMNVEV (reference sequence). This CDR3 spans 12 amino acids. Trimming took off 4 bases at V and 8 bases at J, with 11 bases between the two ends. CDR3 bases: TGTGCCAGCAGTTCAACCGGGACCGAAGCTTTCTTT. This sequence encodes CASSSTGTEAFF.

About this clone: The sample has other DNA sequences that encode this CDR3 too. The rearrangement links TRBV27 to TRBJ2-7; the match to TRBD2 covers 7 bases. CDR3 length: 14 amino acids. After removal of 5 bases from V and 3 bases from J, the junction contained 7 bases not matched to a gene. Germline V gene lookup returns CDR1 MNHEY and CDR2 SMNVEV (reference sequence). This CDR3 reads CASSPSGGGYEQYF. The CDR3 DNA is TGTGCCAGCAGTCCTTCGGGGGGAGGCTACGAGCAGTACTTC.

This sequence joins TRBV7-9 and TRBJ1-2, with 7 bases matching TRBD1. The germline CDR1 and CDR2 sequences are SEHNR and FQNEAQ (reference sequence). This CDR3 is built from 13 residues. V dropped 1 base and J dropped 6; count of bases not matched to a gene: 2. The CDR3 protein is CASSLGQGDGYTF. The CDR3 nucleotides are TGTGCCAGCAGCTTAGGACAGGGAGATGGCTACACCTTC. Using reference TRBV7-9 and TRBJ1-2 for the parts outside the CDR3, the full variable domain is DTGVSQNPRHKITKRGQNVTFRCDPISEHNRLYWYRQTLGQGPEFLTYFQNEAQLEKSRLLSDRFSAERPKGSFSTLEIQRTEQGDSAMYLCASSLGQGDGYTFGSGTRLTVV.

This clone has only one observation. The rearrangement joins TRBV5-1 to TRBJ1-1; a possible D gene is TRBD1 (5 bases). V gave up 7 bases and J gave up 5 bases, with 15 bases separating them. Germline loops: CDR1 SGHRS, CDR2 YFSETQ. CDR3 size: 13 residues. CDR3 DNA: TGCGCCAGCGGTTATGCCAGGGCGACTGAAGCTTTCTTT. It is translated as CASGYARATEAFF.